This T cell receptor (beta chain) appears in the sequencing data of a study of human T cells and chemical hapten exposure. The germline V and J ends were trimmed by 2 bases and 5 bases, with 10 bases remaining between them. This CDR3 region has 15 residues. The germline V gene has CDR1 MNHEY and CDR2 SMNVEV (reference sequence). Time point given: healthy volunteer bleed at 6 weeks. Blood, whole and unfractionated, served as the source for total RNA extraction. TCRdb reprocessed the RACE reads via MiXCR and lists one record per CDR3 protein. The sample has fewer than 40,000 distinct CDR3 sequences; roughly 5% are singletons. In this sample, this clonotype turned up many times.

This receptor was identified in a human donor in good health. Some clones in this sample may be carry-over from other donors' samples. The rearrangement links TRBV27 to TRBJ1-6; D might be TRBD1 (5 bases). Sequencing was carried out using whole blood. The CDR3: CASSLRTLDNSPLHF. The CDR3 DNA reads TGTGCCAGCAGTTTACGGACACTTGATAATTCACCCCTCCACTTT.